The present TCR beta chain was sequenced within a study of cytomegalovirus exposure and HLA in healthy donors. The CDR3 has 13 residues. Trimming stripped 0 bases from V and 8 bases from J, with 8 bases between. From germline, CDR1 is MGHDK and CDR2 SYGVNS. Comments on this clone: Its matching antigen is unknown.

The PCR ran on 60 Vbeta and 13 Jbeta primers. Assay used: immunoSEQ multiplex PCR; TCRdb lists only in-frame clones, some missing. The sample lists 130,000 or so clones; roughly 88% were seen once. The study's findings and limits: When a later analysis was performed, an Asian-associated ancestry cluster reportedly had fewer N-insertions than the approximately 680-donor mean. Clonal expansion was found to be greater in HLA-associated TCR beta chains than in equally common others in a later analysis.

This sequence joins TRBV25-1 and TRBJ2-1; D may be TRBD2 (6 bases). The sample was PBMCs. This clonotype originated in a young woman in good health and CMV-seropositive. Here the CDR3 reads CASSEYWGDEQFF. As DNA, the CDR3 is TGTGCCAGCAGTGAATATTGGGGGGATGAGCAGTTCTTC.